This paragraph reports one T cell receptor beta chain. No antigen is known for it. The protocol was immunoSEQ multiplex PCR, while the TCRdb copy is restricted to in-frame clones and leaves out a portion. The sample includes 10,000 to 15,000 clones, roughly 50% seen only once; the top ten take roughly 9.7%. This record comes from a study of T cell clonotyping in hematopoietic cell transplantation. General study points: Cells were unsorted, so CD4 and CD8 contributions were not separated. Recipient TCR diversity dropped after transplant; expanded clonotypes rose from day 30 to 180. Few recipient clonotypes overlapped donors; over 95% were de novo at given depth. Higher Inverse Simpson Index values in graft donor and pretransplant recipient predicted broader posttransplant TCR diversity.

This CDR3 is 13 amino acids long. V lost 4 bases and J 1 base, leaving 10 bases between the germline ends. Germline V gives CDR1 SQVTM, CDR2 ANQGSEA. Material: peripheral blood mononuclear cells. The gene calls are TRBV29-1 and TRBJ1-1, with D uncertain. The TCR was taken from a man aged 45-60 years in good health. Some clones in this sample may be carry-over from other donors' samples. The CDR3 here is CSVVRGGNTEAFF. CDR3 bases: TGCAGCGTTGTCAGAGGCGGGAACACTGAAGCTTTCTTT.